A selection of T cell receptor beta chains follows, all from one sample in a study of blood T cell repertoires in COVID-19. TCRdb keeps only in-frame clones here, not all; method: immunoSEQ multiplex PCR. The sample carries more than 90,000 clones, about 89% recorded once. The sample consisted of peripheral blood. The receptors were sampled from a man aged 35-49 years with acute or convalescent COVID-19. CDR3s include the opening cysteine and the closing phenylalanine or tryptophan. The order of the fields is clone size, J gene, V gene, D gene, CDR3 DNA, CDR3 protein. A D gene is named only where the DNA matches it firmly. For some rows the clone size is stated as once, few or many, or as a class when expanded; others skip it.

>.|TRBJ2-3|TRBV4-1|.
TGCGCCAGCAGCCAAGACCTATATACTAACACAGATACGCAGTATTTT
CASSQDLYTNTDTQYF
>.|TRBJ1-1|TRBV12-3/TRBV12-4|.
TGTGCCAGCAGTTTACGGGAGAACACTGAAGCTTTCTTT
CASSLRENTEAFF
>.|TRBJ2-5|TRBV7-2|TRBD1
TGTGCCAGCAGCCCTTCTACAGGGGCCGCAGAGACCCAGTACTTC
CASSPSTGAAETQYF
>once|TRBJ1-5|TRBV27|.
TGTGCCAGCGGTCGCAGCTACAGGGTTAGCAATCAGCCCCAGCATTTT
CASGRSYRVSNQPQHF
>.|TRBJ1-4|TRBV27|.
TGTGCCAGCAGTTTAATGCGGGGGGGGGAACTGTTTTTT
CASSLMRGGELFF
>.|TRBJ2-5|TRBV18|.
TGTGCCAGCTCCCAAAAGGCAGGAGAGACCCAGTACTTC
CASSQKAGETQYF
>few|TRBJ2-1|TRBV2|TRBD2
TGTGCCAGCAGCGGGACTAGCGGGGATGAGCAGTTCTTC
CASSGTSGDEQFF
>.|TRBJ2-2|TRBV9|.
TGTGCCAGCAGCGTAGCGGCCCGGGCCGGGGAGCTGTTTTTT
CASSVAARAGELFF
>.|TRBJ2-7|TRBV19|.
TGTGCCAGTAGTTTTACACAGGATATCGACGAGCAGTACTTC
CASSFTQDIDEQYF
>.|TRBJ2-3|TRBV19|TRBD2
TGTGCCAGGGGGGGAGGGGGCACAGATACGCAGTATTTT
CARGGGGTDTQYF
>.|TRBJ2-6|TRBV6-2/TRBV6-3|.
TGTGCCAGCAGTTCCCCCCTCTCTGGGGCCAACGTCCTGACTTTC
CASSSPLSGANVLTF
>.|TRBJ1-5|TRBV19|.
TGTGCCAGTAGTAGTGGGGGGGGGACTCAGCCCCAGCATTTT
CASSSGGGTQPQHF
>.|TRBJ2-7|TRBV19|.
TGTGCCAGTAGTATAGTGTCCGGGAGCCACGAGCAGTACTTC
CASSIVSGSHEQYF
>.|TRBJ2-5|TRBV19|.
TGTGCCAGTAGTCTTATGGGTAGCGGACAAGAGACCCAGTACTTC
CASSLMGSGQETQYF
>.|TRBJ1-1|TRBV12-3/TRBV12-4|.
TGTGCCAGCAGCAATCAGGGAGGTGAAGCTTTCTTT
CASSNQGGEAFF
>.|TRBJ1-6|TRBV27|.
TGTGCCAGCGCTTTAGGCGAAGGAGGGGCCACCTATAATTCACCCCTCCACTTT
CASALGEGGATYNSPLHF
>.|TRBJ2-5|TRBV7-9|.
TGTGCCAGCAGCGCGGGGGCGACCGAAGGGGAGACCCAGTACTTC
CASSAGATEGETQYF